This T cell receptor beta chain stems from a study of cytomegalovirus exposure and HLA in healthy donors. Findings of the study overall: Most CMV-associated TCR beta chains appeared HLA-restricted in a later analysis. HLA-A and HLA-B allele assignments for most subjects were reportedly predicted accurately using TCR beta sequences.

Although they were nominally healthy when sampled, donors likely had unrecorded immune exposures. Notes on this clone: Its antigen is not identified.

Both 60 Vbeta primers and 13 Jbeta primers went into the PCR. Sequenced by immunoSEQ multiplex PCR; TCRdb stores in-frame clones only, minus some. Altogether some 140,000 clones are present, more than 60% being singletons, with the ten largest covering just over 8.5%. The CDR3 extends over 14 amino acids. V lost 4 bases and J lost 0, with 9 bases in between. Germline V gives CDR1 SGHVS, CDR2 FNYEAQ. What was sequenced was PBMCs. The chain couples TRBV7-6 to TRBJ1-1; D gene uncertain. This receptor was taken from a woman aged 45-59 years in good health and CMV-seropositive. DNA for the CDR3: TGTGCCAGCAGCTCGTTCAGTATGAACACTGAAGCTTTCTTT. Amino acid sequence: CASSSFSMNTEAFF.